The clone carrying this T cell receptor beta chain was observed once. Its antigen is still unknown. Researchers ran the PCR with 60 Vbeta and 13 Jbeta primers. Some clones are missing from TCRdb's copy, which holds only in-frame ones; the method was immunoSEQ multiplex PCR. Of 150,000 to 200,000 clones detected, roughly 80% appear once; the ten largest clones hold around 0.69%. This sample is drawn from a study of cytomegalovirus exposure and HLA in healthy donors. Findings and limits, study-wide: Most TCR sequences were uncommon, yet certain public TCRs appeared in many donors. In an earlier analysis, in roughly 600 donors, most V segments appeared productive either ~90% or ~30% of the time.

Germline CDR1 SGHTA, CDR2 FQGNSA. J was trimmed by 6 bases and V by 4 bases; bases with no gene match: 8. The CDR3 totals 15 residues. The TCR comes from a boy younger than 18 in good health and CMV-seronegative. Sequenced input: PBMCs. V is TRBV7-2 and J is TRBJ2-7; 11 bases fit TRBD2. CDR3 coding DNA: TGTGCCAGCAGCTCGGGACTAGCGGTCTCTGCCGAGCAGTACTTC. Encoded protein: CASSSGLAVSAEQYF.